These 21 T cell receptor beta chains originate from one sample sequenced in a study of blood T cell repertoires in COVID-19. The assay was immunoSEQ multiplex PCR, and TCRdb's table has in-frame clones only and misses some. Of some 240,000 clones listed, around 82% are singletons. Input material: peripheral blood. The receptors shown here come from a woman between 70 and 85 years old with acute or convalescent COVID-19.

The V call is TRBV7-2, the J call TRBJ2-2, with a possible D match to TRBD1 (5 bases). This CDR3 is built from 12 residues. Trimming removed 5 bases from V and 8 bases from J, with 9 bases in between. CDR1 is SGHTA and CDR2 is FQGNSA in the germline V gene. CDR3 residues: CASSPGKGELFF. The DNA for the CDR3 is TGTGCCAGCAGCCCAGGGAAAGGGGAGCTGTTTTTT.

The V gene is TRBV4-3, the J gene TRBJ2-5; D not certain. CDR3 length: 14 residues. Germline values: CDR1 LGHNA, CDR2 YSLEER. The V gene lost 0 bases and the J gene lost 7 bases, with 12 bases spanning the gap. The CDR3 loop is CASSQEPSVLTQYF. In nucleotides, the CDR3 is TGCGCCAGCAGCCAAGAACCGTCGGTATTGACCCAGTACTTC.

This clone has just one count. The rearrangement joins TRBV4-3 to TRBJ2-3, with 10 bases aligning to TRBD1. Trimming took 1 base from V and 4 from J; bases not matched to a gene: 8. Germline V gene lookup returns CDR1 LGHNA and CDR2 YSLEER. The CDR3 extends over 17 amino acids. The CDR3 protein is CASSQVWTGGSADTQYF. The CDR3 region has the DNA TGCGCCAGCAGCCAAGTTTGGACAGGGGGAAGCGCAGATACGCAGTATTTT.

The chain employs TRBV5-1 and TRBJ1-1; 10 bases agree with TRBD1. J was trimmed by 5 bases and V by 5 bases; bases with no gene match: 9. This CDR3 contains 15 residues. Germline loops: CDR1 SGHRS, CDR2 YFSETQ. The CDR3 loop reads CASREGTGEGTEAFF. CDR3 sequence (DNA): TGCGCCAGCAGAGAGGGGACAGGGGAAGGGACTGAAGCTTTCTTT.

This clone was recorded only once. The rearrangement links TRBV19 to TRBJ1-1; D is perhaps TRBD1 (5 bases). With 1 base removed from V and 1 base from J, the gap between germline ends came to 13 bases. CDR1 is LNHDA, CDR2 SQIVND, per germline (reference sequence). The CDR3 has 16 amino acids. The CDR3 nucleotides are TGTGCCAGTAGTATAGCTAGGGCCCAGGGGAACACTGAAGCTTTCTTT. Its translation: CASSIARAQGNTEAFF.

The chain carries TRBV6-1 and TRBJ2-3, with a weak D call TRBD1 (5 bases). This CDR3 is built from 13 residues. Germline CDR1 MNHNS, CDR2 SASEGT. V dropped 0 bases and J dropped 8 bases, with 9 bases sitting between them. The CDR3 spells CASSEARGSTQYF. CDR3 sequence (DNA): TGTGCCAGCAGTGAAGCAAGGGGTAGTACGCAGTATTTT.

V usage is TRBV3-1 (or the pseudogene TRBV3-2) and J usage is TRBJ1-1; 10 bases fit TRBD1. V lost 1 base, J lost 10 bases, and 15 bases stayed unmatched. The CDR3 has 17 amino acids. Germline V gives CDR1 LGHDT, CDR2 YNNKEL (reference sequence). The CDR3 protein is CASSQVAGTGVSAGAFF. CDR3 nucleotide sequence: TGTGCCAGCAGCCAAGTAGCGGGGACAGGGGTATCTGCGGGAGCTTTCTTT.

The gene calls are TRBV15 and TRBJ2-5; no reliable D call. Germline CDR1 is LNHNV and CDR2 is YYDKDF (reference sequence). This CDR3 has 16 amino acids. V dropped 0 bases and J dropped 5 bases, with 16 bases sitting between them. The CDR3 DNA is TGTGCCACCAGCAGAGACCGCACTCTGGTTTCCGAGACCCAGTACTTC. It yields the protein CATSRDRTLVSETQYF. The complete variable domain, with remaining parts taken from reference TRBV15 and TRBJ2-5, reads DAMVIQNPRYQVTQFGKPVTLSCSQTLNHNVMYWYQQKSSQAPKLLFHYYDKDFNNEADTPDNFQSRRPNTSFCFLDIRSPGLGDTAMYLCATSRDRTLVSETQYFGPGTRLLVL.

The V and J genes are TRBV9 and TRBJ2-7; TRBD1 aligns across 7 bases. Germline CDR1 is SGDLS and CDR2 is YYNGEE. CDR3 size: 15 residues. V was clipped by 2 bases and J by 4 bases; unmatched bases: 9. CDR3 in DNA: TGTGCCAGCAGCGTTGCCACAGGGGTAGAGTACGAGCAGTACTTC. Protein product: CASSVATGVEYEQYF.

The chain is built from TRBV5-6 and TRBJ2-5, with a weak D call TRBD2 (5 bases). In germline, CDR1 is SGHDT, CDR2 YYEEEE. V was shortened by 3 bases and J by 0 bases, with 21 bases between the two germline ends. The CDR3 has 18 amino acids. CDR3 nucleotides: TGTGCCAGCAGCTCTGCGGCCCTAGCCGGGTGGGACCAAGAGACCCAGTACTTC. Translated: CASSSAALAGWDQETQYF.

CDR3 protein: CAINGQGGSFQETQYF. The DNA for the CDR3 is TGTGCCATCAACGGACAGGGGGGAAGTTTCCAAGAGACCCAGTACTTC. The chain employs TRBV10-3 and TRBJ2-5; the match to TRBD1 covers 10 bases. After removal of 7 bases from V and 1 base from J, the junction contained 9 bases not matched to a gene. The CDR3 has 16 residues. The V gene's germline CDR1 is ENHRY and CDR2 SYGVKD.

The chain joins TRBV24-1 to TRBJ1-1, with D maybe TRBD1 (5 bases). Trimming cost V 2 bases and J 1 base, with 10 bases left between them. Germline assignment: CDR1 KGHDR and CDR2 SFDVKD. This CDR3 is built from 15 residues. This chain's CDR3 is CATSDSGLRNTEAFF. For the CDR3, the DNA is TGTGCCACCAGTGATTCGGGACTCAGGAACACTGAAGCTTTCTTT.

V usage is TRBV11-3 and J usage is TRBJ2-3; D remains ambiguous. This CDR3 region has 13 residues. Germline V gene sequence: CDR1 SGHNT, CDR2 YENEEA. V dropped 0 bases and J dropped 8 bases, with 9 bases sitting between them. The CDR3 here is CASSLDRSSTQYF. CDR3 DNA sequence: TGTGCCAGCAGCTTAGATCGGAGCAGTACGCAGTATTTT.

The chain links TRBV10-3 to TRBJ1-1; 8 bases match TRBD1. The germline V gene has CDR1 ENHRY and CDR2 SYGVKD. V shed 6 bases, J shed 6 bases, and the junction held 3 bases outside the gene matches. This CDR3 contains 12 residues. CDR3 amino acids: CAIRGTGPEAFF. The CDR3 nucleotides read TGTGCCATCAGGGGGACAGGTCCTGAAGCTTTCTTT.

The CDR3: CASSAFAGVAGGNTGELFF. In nucleotides, the CDR3 is TGTGCCAGCAGCGCTTTCGCCGGCGTAGCGGGGGGGAACACCGGGGAGCTGTTTTTT. The genes are TRBV9 and TRBJ2-2; 10 bases match TRBD2. Germline V lookup: CDR1 SGDLS, CDR2 YYNGEE. The CDR3 is made up of 19 amino acids. With 3 bases clipped from V and 1 base from J, the junction kept 12 bases outside the gene matches.

The V call is TRBV6-6, the J call TRBJ2-3, with 7 bases identical to TRBD1. V shed 6 bases, J shed 4 bases, and the junction held 7 bases outside the gene matches. CDR1 is MNHNY and CDR2 is SVGAGI in the germline V gene (reference sequence). The CDR3 loop spans 14 amino acids. The CDR3 reads CASSWGQLADTQYF. The CDR3 DNA is TGTGCCAGCAGCTGGGGACAGTTGGCAGATACGCAGTATTTT.

J is TRBJ2-1 and V is TRBV11-2; 9 positions match TRBD2. The junction had 13 bases not matched to a gene; V was cut back by 6 bases and J by 7 bases. The CDR3 has 16 residues. The germline gives CDR1 SGHAT, CDR2 FQNNGV. The CDR3: CASRSPAGGLGNEQFF. CDR3 nucleotide sequence: TGTGCCAGCAGATCCCCTGCGGGGGGGCTAGGGAATGAGCAGTTCTTC.

The chain employs TRBV7-6 and TRBJ1-4; D is possibly TRBD1 (5 bases). Trimming took off 2 bases at V and 5 bases at J, with 15 bases between the two ends. Germline V gene lookup returns CDR1 SGHVS and CDR2 FNYEAQ. CDR3 size: 16 residues. The DNA of the CDR3 is TGTGCCAGCAGCTTAAGTGTCGGCAGGGTAAATGAAAAACTGTTTTTT. It encodes CASSLSVGRVNEKLFF.

Turning to this clone: The junction departs from germline at one end; a sequencing error may be responsible. The chain has TRBV29-1 and TRBJ2-1; D unclear. Germline assignment: CDR1 SQVTM and CDR2 ANQGSEA. CDR3 length: 16 amino acids. This chain's CDR3 is CSVEDRVGGSYNEQFF. CDR3 DNA: TGCAGCGTCGAAGATCGGGTGGGTGGGTCCTACAATGAGCAGTTCTTC.

As concerns this clone: This sample also contains other DNA sequences that code for the same CDR3. The chain combines TRBV6-5 with TRBJ2-7, with 11 bases identical to TRBD1. With 10 bases clipped from V and 2 bases from J, the junction kept 7 bases outside the gene matches. Per germline, CDR1 MNHEY and CDR2 SVGAGI. The CDR3 totals 14 residues. The CDR3 loop is CATQTGQGAYEQYF. CDR3 DNA: TGTGCCACCCAAACGGGACAGGGGGCCTACGAGCAGTACTTC.

V is TRBV7-9 and J is TRBJ2-5; possible D gene TRBD1, 5 bases. Trimming left V 3 bases short and J 1 base short, with 9 bases between. The CDR3 runs 14 residues. Germline CDR1 SEHNR, CDR2 FQNEAQ (reference sequence). The CDR3 region has the DNA TGTGCCAGCAGCTTCTACAGGCTCCAAGAGACCCAGTACTTC. Translated, it gives CASSFYRLQETQYF.